The following is a TCR beta chain sequence with its context. Measured with immunoSEQ multiplex PCR; TCRdb has only the in-frame clones, and not every one. The table has 120,000 or so clones, approximately 80% seen once; the top ten hold about 12%. These data belong to a study of blood T cell repertoires in COVID-19. Germline loops: CDR1 ENHRY, CDR2 SYGVKD. The V gene lost 0 bases and the J gene lost 5 bases, with 10 bases spanning the gap. The CDR3 is 15 residues long. This receptor was taken from a man aged 55 to 70 with acute or convalescent COVID-19. The rearrangement uses TRBV10-3 and TRBJ1-4; D gene ambiguous. The sample consisted of peripheral blood. CDR3 in amino acids: CAISESEAENEKLFF. Written as DNA, the CDR3 is TGTGCCATCAGTGAGTCTGAGGCAGAGAATGAAAAACTGTTTTTT.